This T cell receptor beta chain comes out of a study of T cell repertoires in cytomegalovirus infection. The overall study: Through public TCR beta signatures, both CMV infection and matching HLA type were indicated.

TCRdb analysed the reads with MiXCR anew, one entry per CDR3 protein. Altogether some 560,000 distinct CDR3 sequences are present, around 40% being singletons, with the ten largest covering around 48%. Details on this clonotype: Its antigen remains unidentified.

CDR3 length: 15 residues. Germline CDR1 reads MNHEY; CDR2 reads SVGAGI. Trimming left V 6 bases short and J 2 bases short, with 16 bases between. Points from the study as a whole: HLA-C-restricted CMV clonotypes gave the most frequent clonotype in two of eight donors.

Material: cultured PBMCs, obtained from culture after CMV antigen stimulation. The source of this sequence is a human donor in good health (CMV status not recorded). Some clones in this sample may be carry-over from other donors' samples. The chain is built from TRBV6-5 and TRBJ1-1; possible D gene TRBD1, 6 bases. The DNA of the CDR3 is TGTGCCAGCAGGGGACACGGACGGTTCAACACTGAAGCTTTCTTT. Translation: CASRGHGRFNTEAFF.